This entry features one TCR beta chain sequence. Antigen unknown. V lost 6 bases, J lost 4 bases, and 6 bases stayed unmatched. The CDR3 is made up of 15 amino acids. CDR1 is ENHRY, CDR2 SYGVKD, per germline. A patient was excluded if there was uncontrolled infection, other autoimmune disease, pregnancy or lactation. This sample was taken from a study of T cells in Graves' hyperthyroidism and ophthalmopathy. Regarding the study as a whole: Ophthalmopathy and stable hyperthyroidism were told apart by a 13 V-J model. Model predictions of ophthalmopathy came a median 6.5 months before onset.

RNA transcripts were the template for amplifying TCR beta CDR3 regions. The HTBI primer set was used in a first-round RT-PCR of the TCR CDR3. TCRdb processed the multiplex PCR reads anew with MiXCR; each CDR3 protein has one entry. Here the sample spans fewer than 900,000 distinct CDR3 sequences, 18% being singletons. The rearrangement uses TRBV10-3 and TRBJ1-3, with 10 bases identical to TRBD1. Source material: blood. The sequence came from a woman aged 45-60 years with Graves' hyperthyroidism that later progressed to Graves' ophthalmopathy. This CDR3 is CAISRDRGQGNTIYF. The CDR3, as DNA: TGTGCCATCAGCCGCGACAGGGGGCAAGGAAACACCATATATTTT.